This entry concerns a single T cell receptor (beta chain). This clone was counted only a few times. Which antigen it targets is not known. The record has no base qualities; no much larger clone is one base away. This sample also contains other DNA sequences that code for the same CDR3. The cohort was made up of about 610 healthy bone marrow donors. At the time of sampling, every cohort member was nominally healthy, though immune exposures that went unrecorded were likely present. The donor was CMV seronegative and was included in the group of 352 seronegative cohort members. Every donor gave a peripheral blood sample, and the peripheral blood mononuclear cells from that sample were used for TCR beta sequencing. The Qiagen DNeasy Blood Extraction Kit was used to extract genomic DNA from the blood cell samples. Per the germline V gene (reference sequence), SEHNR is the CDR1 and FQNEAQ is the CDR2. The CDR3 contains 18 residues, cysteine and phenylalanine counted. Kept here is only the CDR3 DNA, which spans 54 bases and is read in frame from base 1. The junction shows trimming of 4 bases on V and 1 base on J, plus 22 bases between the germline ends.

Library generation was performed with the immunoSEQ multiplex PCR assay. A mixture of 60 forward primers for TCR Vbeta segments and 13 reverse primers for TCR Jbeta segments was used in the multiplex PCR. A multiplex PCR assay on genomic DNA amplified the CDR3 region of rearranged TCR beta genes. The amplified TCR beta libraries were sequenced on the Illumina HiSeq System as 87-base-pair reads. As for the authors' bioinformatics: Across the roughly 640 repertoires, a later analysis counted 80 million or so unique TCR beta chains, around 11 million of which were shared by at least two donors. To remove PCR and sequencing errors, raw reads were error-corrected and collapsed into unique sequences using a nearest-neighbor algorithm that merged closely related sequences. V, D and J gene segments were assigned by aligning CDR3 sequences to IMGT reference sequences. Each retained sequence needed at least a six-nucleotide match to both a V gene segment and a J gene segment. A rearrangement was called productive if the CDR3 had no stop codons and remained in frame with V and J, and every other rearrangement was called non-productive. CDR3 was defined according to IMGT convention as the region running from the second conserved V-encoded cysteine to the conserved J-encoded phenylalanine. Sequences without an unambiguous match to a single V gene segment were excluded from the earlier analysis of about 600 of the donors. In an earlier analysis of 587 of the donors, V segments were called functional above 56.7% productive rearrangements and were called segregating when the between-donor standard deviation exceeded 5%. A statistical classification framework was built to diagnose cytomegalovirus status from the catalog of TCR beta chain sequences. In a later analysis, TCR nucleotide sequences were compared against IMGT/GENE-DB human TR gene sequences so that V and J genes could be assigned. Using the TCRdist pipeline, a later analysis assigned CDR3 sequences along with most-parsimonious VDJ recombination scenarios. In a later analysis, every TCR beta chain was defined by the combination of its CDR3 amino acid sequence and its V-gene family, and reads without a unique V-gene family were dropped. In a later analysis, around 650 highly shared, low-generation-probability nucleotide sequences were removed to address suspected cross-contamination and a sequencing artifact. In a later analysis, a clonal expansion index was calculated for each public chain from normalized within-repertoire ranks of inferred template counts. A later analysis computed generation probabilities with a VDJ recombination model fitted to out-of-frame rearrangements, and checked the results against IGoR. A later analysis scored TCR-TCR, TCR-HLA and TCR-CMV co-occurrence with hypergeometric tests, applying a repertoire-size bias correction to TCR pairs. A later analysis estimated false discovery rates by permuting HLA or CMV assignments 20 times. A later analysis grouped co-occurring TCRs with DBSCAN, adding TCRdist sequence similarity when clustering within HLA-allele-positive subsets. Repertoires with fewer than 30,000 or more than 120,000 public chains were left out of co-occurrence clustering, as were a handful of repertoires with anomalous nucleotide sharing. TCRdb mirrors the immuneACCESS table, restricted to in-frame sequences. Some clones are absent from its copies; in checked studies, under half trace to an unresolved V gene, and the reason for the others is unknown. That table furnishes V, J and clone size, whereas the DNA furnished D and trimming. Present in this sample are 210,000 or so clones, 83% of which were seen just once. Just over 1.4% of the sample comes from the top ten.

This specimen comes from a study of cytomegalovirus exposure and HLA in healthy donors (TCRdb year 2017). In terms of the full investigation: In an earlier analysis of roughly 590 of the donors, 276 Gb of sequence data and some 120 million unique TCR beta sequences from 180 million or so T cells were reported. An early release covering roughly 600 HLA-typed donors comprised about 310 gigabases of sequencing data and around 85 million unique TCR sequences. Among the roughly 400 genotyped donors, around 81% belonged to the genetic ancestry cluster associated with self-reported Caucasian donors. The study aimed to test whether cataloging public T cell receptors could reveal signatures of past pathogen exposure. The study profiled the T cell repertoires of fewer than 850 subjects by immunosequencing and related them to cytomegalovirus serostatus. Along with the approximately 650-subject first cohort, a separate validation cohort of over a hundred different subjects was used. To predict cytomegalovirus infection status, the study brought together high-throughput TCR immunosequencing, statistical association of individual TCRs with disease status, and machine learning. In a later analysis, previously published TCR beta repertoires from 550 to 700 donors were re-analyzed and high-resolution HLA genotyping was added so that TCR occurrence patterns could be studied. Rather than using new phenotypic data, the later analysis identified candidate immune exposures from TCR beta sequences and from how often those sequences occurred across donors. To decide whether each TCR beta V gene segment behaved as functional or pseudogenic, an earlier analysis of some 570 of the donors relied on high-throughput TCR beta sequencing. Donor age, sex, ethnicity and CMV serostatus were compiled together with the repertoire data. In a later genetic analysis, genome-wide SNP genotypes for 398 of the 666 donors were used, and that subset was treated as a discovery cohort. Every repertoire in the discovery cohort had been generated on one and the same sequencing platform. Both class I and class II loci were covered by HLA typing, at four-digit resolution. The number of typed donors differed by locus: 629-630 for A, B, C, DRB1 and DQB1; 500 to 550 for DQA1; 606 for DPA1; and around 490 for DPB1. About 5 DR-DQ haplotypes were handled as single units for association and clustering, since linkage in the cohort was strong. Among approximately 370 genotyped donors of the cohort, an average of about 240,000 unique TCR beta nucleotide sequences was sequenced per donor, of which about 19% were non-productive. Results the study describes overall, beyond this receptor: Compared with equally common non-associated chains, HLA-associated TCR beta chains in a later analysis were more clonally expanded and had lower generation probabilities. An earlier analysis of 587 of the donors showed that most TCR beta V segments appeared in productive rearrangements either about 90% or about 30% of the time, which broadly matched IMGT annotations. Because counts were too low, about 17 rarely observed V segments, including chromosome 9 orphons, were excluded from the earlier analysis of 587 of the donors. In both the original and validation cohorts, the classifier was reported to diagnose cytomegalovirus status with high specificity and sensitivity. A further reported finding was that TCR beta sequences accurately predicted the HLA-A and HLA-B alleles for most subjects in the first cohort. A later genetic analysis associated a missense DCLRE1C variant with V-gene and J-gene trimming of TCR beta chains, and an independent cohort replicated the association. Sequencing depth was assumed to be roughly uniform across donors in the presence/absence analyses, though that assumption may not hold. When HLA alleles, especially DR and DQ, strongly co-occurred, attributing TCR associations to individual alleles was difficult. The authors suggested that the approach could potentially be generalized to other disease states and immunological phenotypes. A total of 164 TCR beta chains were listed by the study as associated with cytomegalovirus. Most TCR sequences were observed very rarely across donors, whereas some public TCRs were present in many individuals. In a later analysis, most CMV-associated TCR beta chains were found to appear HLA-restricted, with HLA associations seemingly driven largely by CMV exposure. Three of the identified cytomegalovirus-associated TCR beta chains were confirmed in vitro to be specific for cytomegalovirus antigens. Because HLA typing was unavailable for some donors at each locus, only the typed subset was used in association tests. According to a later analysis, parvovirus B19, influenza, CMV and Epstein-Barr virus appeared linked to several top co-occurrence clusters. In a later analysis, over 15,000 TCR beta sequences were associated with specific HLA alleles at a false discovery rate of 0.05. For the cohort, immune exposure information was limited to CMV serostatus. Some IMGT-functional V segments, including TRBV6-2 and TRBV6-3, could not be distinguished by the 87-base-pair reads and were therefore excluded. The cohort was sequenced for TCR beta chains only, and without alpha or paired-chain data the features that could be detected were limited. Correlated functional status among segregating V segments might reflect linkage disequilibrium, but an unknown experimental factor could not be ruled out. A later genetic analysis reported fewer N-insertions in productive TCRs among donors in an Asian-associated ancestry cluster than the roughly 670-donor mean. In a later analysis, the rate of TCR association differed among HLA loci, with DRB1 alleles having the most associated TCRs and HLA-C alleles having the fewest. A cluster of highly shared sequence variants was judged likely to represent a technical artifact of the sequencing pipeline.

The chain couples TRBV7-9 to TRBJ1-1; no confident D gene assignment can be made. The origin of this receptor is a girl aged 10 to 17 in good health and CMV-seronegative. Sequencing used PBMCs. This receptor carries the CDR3 CASSYRPKYTHGNTEAFF. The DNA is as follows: TGTGCCAGCAGCTACCGCCCAAAGTACACACATGGGAACACTGAAGCTTTCTTT.